A selection of T cell receptor beta chains follows, all from one sample in a study of graft-versus-host responses after intestinal transplantation. Antigen specificity for these receptors is unknown. Repertoires were generated with immunoSEQ multiplex PCR, while TCRdb's copy carries only in-frame clones and drops some. The repertoire holds roughly 100,000 clones, with 87% as singletons. The starting material was unstimulated CD4+ T cells sorted from spleen or lymph node cells, obtained before intestinal transplant. The receptors come from a human donor who received an intestinal transplant. Each CDR3 is given with its conserved first and last residue. D genes are given only for firm matches. A row's size may be missing; if present it is once, few, many or a size class.

TRBD1	TRBV6-5	TRBJ1-6	13	-	TGTGCCAGCAGTTCGGGACAGGGGGCGTCCCTCCACTTT	CASSSGQGASLHF
-	TRBV27	TRBJ2-3	15	-	TGTGCCAGCAGTATAAGGGGATCTAGCACAGATACGCAGTATTTT	CASSIRGSSTDTQYF
TRBD2	TRBV30	TRBJ2-2	16	-	TGTGCCTGGAGTGCCGGGACTAGCGGGAGGGCCGGGGAGCTGTTTTTT	CAWSAGTSGRAGELFF
TRBD1	TRBV7-3	TRBJ2-4	16	few	TGTGCCAGCAGCTTGGGGACAGGGAGGACCAAAAACATTCAGTACTTC	CASSLGTGRTKNIQYF
TRBD1	TRBV10-3	TRBJ1-5	13	-	TGTGCCATCAGCGGGACAGGGGTTCAGCCCCAGCATTTT	CAISGTGVQPQHF
-	TRBV4-2	TRBJ2-7	15	-	TGTGCCAGCAGCCAAGACCTGAGACAGGTCTACGAGCAGTACTTC	CASSQDLRQVYEQYF
-	TRBV12-2	TRBJ2-1	16	-	TGTGCAAGTCGACCTAGTAGCGGGGGGTCCTACAATGAGCAGTTCTTC	CASRPSSGGSYNEQFF
-	TRBV27	TRBJ2-7	15	-	TGTGCCAGCACCCTGAGGGCGCAGGGACCCTACCAGCAGTACTTC	CASTLRAQGPYQQYF
TRBD2	TRBV29-1	TRBJ2-1	14	-	TGCAGCGTCATACCGGGACTAGCGGGAGATGAGCAGTTCTTC	CSVIPGLAGDEQFF
-	TRBV4-2	TRBJ2-3	12	-	TGTGCCAGCAGCGGGGAGCCAGATACGCAGTATTTT	CASSGEPDTQYF
-	TRBV9	TRBJ2-3	19	-	TGTGCCAGCAGCGTAGGGGTAGGACAAGCGACTAGGAGCACAGATACGCAGTATTTT	CASSVGVGQATRSTDTQYF
-	TRBV7-6	TRBJ2-3	13	-	TGTGCCAGCAGCTTAGTGATGTCAGATACGCAGTATTTT	CASSLVMSDTQYF
-	TRBV20-1	TRBJ2-5	10	few	TGCAGTGCTAGAGATGAGACCCAGTACTTC	CSARDETQYF
-	TRBV7-2	TRBJ2-1	12	once	TGTGCCAGCAGCTTACTAGCTGGTGAGCAGTTCTTC	CASSLLAGEQFF
-	TRBV9	TRBJ2-7	15	-	TGTGCCAGCAGCGTAGTAGCTGGGGGCGAATACGAGCAGTACTTC	CASSVVAGGEYEQYF
-	TRBV9	TRBJ2-1	16	-	TGTGCCAGCAGCCTTATGACGGGCTCACCTTACAATGAGCAGTTCTTC	CASSLMTGSPYNEQFF
TRBD2	TRBV19	TRBJ2-1	14	-	TGTGCCAGCCACTTAGCGGGGGGGCGTGGTGAGCAGTTCTTC	CASHLAGGRGEQFF
TRBD2	TRBV9	TRBJ2-3	15	few	TGTGCCAGCAGCTTCACGGGGACTAGGGGAGATACGCAGTATTTT	CASSFTGTRGDTQYF
-	TRBV5-6	TRBJ1-1	13	-	TGTGCCAGCAGCCCCGGCGGGAACACTGAAGCTTTCTTT	CASSPGGNTEAFF
-	TRBV2	TRBJ2-5	12	-	TGTGCCAGCAGTGTTTCAACGGCGACCCAGTACTTC	CASSVSTATQYF
TRBD1	TRBV5-4	TRBJ2-2	14	-	TGTGCCAGCAGCCCTGGACAGGGGGCCGGGGAGCTGTTTTTT	CASSPGQGAGELFF
-	TRBV11-2	TRBJ2-1	12	-	TGTGCCAGCAGCGACCTATACTCAGCGGAGTTCTTC	CASSDLYSAEFF
-	TRBV10-2	TRBJ2-2	15	-	TGCGCCAGCAGTGACCCCGGGAAGGACACCGGGGAGCTGTTTTTT	CASSDPGKDTGELFF
-	TRBV2	TRBJ2-3	14	-	TGTGCCAGCAGGGGAATGGCGAGGGCAGATACGCAGTATTTT	CASRGMARADTQYF
-	TRBV19	TRBJ1-5	13	few	TGTGCCAGTAGTGGTTTCATGGATCAGCCCCAGCATTTT	CASSGFMDQPQHF
TRBD1	TRBV7-3	TRBJ1-1	14	few	TGTGCCAGCAGCCCCCGGACAGGGATGACTGAAGCTTTCTTT	CASSPRTGMTEAFF
-	TRBV6-1	TRBJ2-2	13	once	TGTGCCGGGGGACTCTGGAACACCGGGGAGCTGTTTTTT	CAGGLWNTGELFF
TRBD2	TRBV2	TRBJ2-3	14	few	TGTGCCAGCAGGCTAGCGGGGGGCACAGATACGCAGTATTTT	CASRLAGGTDTQYF
TRBD2	TRBV6-5	TRBJ2-1	15	-	TGTGCCAGCAGCCCATTAACTAGCGGGGCCAATGAGCAGTTCTTC	CASSPLTSGANEQFF
-	TRBV5-1	TRBJ1-1	15	-	TGCGCCAGCAGCTTGGTCTCTGGGGAGTTCACTGAAGCTTTCTTT	CASSLVSGEFTEAFF
-	TRBV6-6	TRBJ2-5	14	once	TGTGCCAGCAGTCTCCCGACGTCAGAAGAGACCCAGTACTTC	CASSLPTSEETQYF
-	TRBV4-1	TRBJ2-7	15	-	TGCGCCAGCAGCCAAGCTCTGCAGAGCTCCTACGAGCAGTACTTC	CASSQALQSSYEQYF
-	TRBV7-9	TRBJ1-6	17	-	TGTGCCAGCAGCTTAGATTGGGCAGGAGGCGTGAATTCACCCCTCCACTTT	CASSLDWAGGVNSPLHF
-	TRBV15	TRBJ2-1	16	-	TGTGCCACCAGCAGAGTAAGGGGAACTTTGGTCCGGGAGCAGTTCTTC	CATSRVRGTLVREQFF
-	TRBV5-4	TRBJ2-7	14	-	TGTGCCAGCAGCCCTGCATCGAGCTCCTACGAGCAGTACTTC	CASSPASSSYEQYF
-	TRBV7-9	TRBJ1-4	16	-	TGTGCCAGCAGCCCACCCCGCGGAGGGCTTAATGAAAAACTGTTTTTT	CASSPPRGGLNEKLFF
TRBD2	TRBV5-4	TRBJ2-3	14	-	TGTGCCAGCAGCTTGGGATGGGGAGGGGATACGCAGTATTTT	CASSLGWGGDTQYF
-	TRBV4-1	TRBJ2-1	16	-	TGCGCCAGCAGCCAAGATTGGCTTTTCTCCTACAATGAGCAGTTCTTC	CASSQDWLFSYNEQFF
-	TRBV29-1	TRBJ1-5	12	-	TGCAGCGTTGCAGACGTAGGTCAGCCCCAGCATTTT	CSVADVGQPQHF
-	TRBV29-1	TRBJ2-6	15	-	TGCAGCGTTCTTGCAGGGGATAGTGGGGCCAACGTCCTGACTTTC	CSVLAGDSGANVLTF
TRBD1	TRBV9	TRBJ2-5	15	-	TGTGCCAGCAGCGCCTCGCCGACAGGGTTTGAGACCCAGTACTTC	CASSASPTGFETQYF
TRBD2	TRBV19	TRBJ2-3	14	-	TGTGCCAGTAGGCCGGGAGGGAGCACAGATACGCAGTATTTT	CASRPGGSTDTQYF
-	TRBV14	TRBJ1-3	15	-	TGTGCCAGCAGGCGGGGACCGGCCTCTGGAAACACCATATATTTT	CASRRGPASGNTIYF
-	TRBV5-1	TRBJ2-3	16	-	TGCGCCAGCAGCGGAGCCCACGTGTTAGGGTTGGATACGCAGTATTTT	CASSGAHVLGLDTQYF
-	TRBV7-2	TRBJ2-7	15	once	TGTGCCAGCAGCCCCGTCGGTACTACTCGCTACGAGCAGTACTTC	CASSPVGTTRYEQYF
-	TRBV2	TRBJ1-2	13	-	TGTGCCAGCAGTGTCGACAGGATTTTTGGCTACACCTTC	CASSVDRIFGYTF
-	TRBV9	TRBJ2-2	14	-	TGTGCCAGCAGCGTGGGTACGAACACCGGGGAGCTGTTTTTT	CASSVGTNTGELFF
TRBD2	TRBV4-1	TRBJ2-2	18	-	TGCGCCAGCAGCGACACCGGGACTAGCGGGAGGTTAGCCGGGGAGCTGGTTTTT	CASSDTGTSGRLAGELVF
-	TRBV25-1	TRBJ2-2	13	-	TGTGCCAGCAGTGAACAGAACACCGGGGAGCTGTTTTTT	CASSEQNTGELFF
TRBD2	TRBV5-4	TRBJ2-1	15	-	TGTGCCAGCAGCTTTTCCAGCGGGGTGTGGAATGAGCAGTTCTTC	CASSFSSGVWNEQFF
-	TRBV6-5	TRBJ2-7	14	-	TGTGCCAGCAGTTACCTACAGGGTTCCTACGAGCAGTACTTC	CASSYLQGSYEQYF
-	TRBV2	TRBJ1-2	15	-	TGTGCCAGCAGTGAAGAGCGGACAGCCTCCTATGGCTACACCTTC	CASSEERTASYGYTF
TRBD1	TRBV28	TRBJ1-2	17	-	TGTGCCAGCAGTCCCCCGGGACAGGGTATGGGACTTTATGGCTACACCTTC	CASSPPGQGMGLYGYTF
-	TRBV28	TRBJ2-5	18	-	TGTGCCAGCAGTCCTACCCCTTTTGGGGCGCGAAATGGGGAGACCCAGTACTTC	CASSPTPFGARNGETQYF
TRBD2	TRBV4-2	TRBJ2-3	14	-	TGTGCCAGCAGCCAAGCGGGGGGGCCCATTACGCAGTATTTT	CASSQAGGPITQYF
TRBD1	TRBV28	TRBJ1-2	14	once	TGTGCCAGTATCCGGGACAGGGGGCGTTATGGCTACACCTTC	CASIRDRGRYGYTF
-	TRBV5-4	TRBJ2-1	13	-	TGTGCCAGCAGCCTGTATAACGCCTTTGAGCAGTTCTTC	CASSLYNAFEQFF